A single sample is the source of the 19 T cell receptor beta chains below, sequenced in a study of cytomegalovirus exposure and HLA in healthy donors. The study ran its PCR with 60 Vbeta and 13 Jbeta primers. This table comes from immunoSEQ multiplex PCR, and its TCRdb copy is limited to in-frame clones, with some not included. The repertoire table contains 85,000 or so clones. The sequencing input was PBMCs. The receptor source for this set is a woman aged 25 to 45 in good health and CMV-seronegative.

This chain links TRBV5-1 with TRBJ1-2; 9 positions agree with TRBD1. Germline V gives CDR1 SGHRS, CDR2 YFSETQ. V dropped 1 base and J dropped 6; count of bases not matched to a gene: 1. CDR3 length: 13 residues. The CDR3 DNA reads TGCGCCAGCAGCTTGCACAGGGGGCATGGCTACACCTTC. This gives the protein CASSLHRGHGYTF. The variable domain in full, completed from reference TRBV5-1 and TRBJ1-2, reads KAGVTQTPRYLIKTRGQQVTLSCSPISGHRSVSWYQQTPGQGLQFLFEYFSETQRNKGNFPGRFSGRQFSNSRSEMNVSTLELGDSALYLCASSLHRGHGYTFGSGTRLTVV.

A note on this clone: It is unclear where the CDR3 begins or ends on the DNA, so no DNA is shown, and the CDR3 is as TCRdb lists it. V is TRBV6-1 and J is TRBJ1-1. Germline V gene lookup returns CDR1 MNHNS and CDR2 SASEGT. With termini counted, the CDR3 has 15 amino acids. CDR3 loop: CATRGGEAFFGEAFF.

The CDR3 protein is CASSTTGSGYGYTF. As DNA, the CDR3 is TGCGCCAGCAGCACCACAGGGTCTGGCTATGGCTACACCTTC. The V call is TRBV5-1, the J call TRBJ1-2; D is possibly TRBD1 (6 bases). The CDR3 has 14 amino acids. The germline V gene encodes CDR1 SGHRS and CDR2 YFSETQ. Trimming stripped 4 bases from V and 4 bases from J, with 14 bases between.

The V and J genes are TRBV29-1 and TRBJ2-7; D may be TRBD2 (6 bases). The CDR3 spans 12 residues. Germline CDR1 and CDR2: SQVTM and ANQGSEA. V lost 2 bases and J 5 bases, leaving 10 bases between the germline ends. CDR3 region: CSVETAGHEQYF. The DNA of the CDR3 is TGCAGCGTTGAAACGGCGGGACACGAGCAGTACTTC.

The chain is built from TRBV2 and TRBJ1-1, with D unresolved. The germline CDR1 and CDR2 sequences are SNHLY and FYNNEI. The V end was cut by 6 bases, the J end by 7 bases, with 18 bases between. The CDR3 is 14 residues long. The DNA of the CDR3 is TGTGCCAGCAGCCCACTTCAGAAGAGGATTGAAGCTTTCTTT. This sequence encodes CASSPLQKRIEAFF.

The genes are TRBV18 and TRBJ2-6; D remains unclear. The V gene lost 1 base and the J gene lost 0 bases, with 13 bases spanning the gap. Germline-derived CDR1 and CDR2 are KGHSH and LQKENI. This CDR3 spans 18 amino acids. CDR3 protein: CASSPQTTNPSGANVLTF. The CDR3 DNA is TGTGCCAGCTCACCACAGACCACTAACCCCTCTGGGGCCAACGTCCTGACTTTC.

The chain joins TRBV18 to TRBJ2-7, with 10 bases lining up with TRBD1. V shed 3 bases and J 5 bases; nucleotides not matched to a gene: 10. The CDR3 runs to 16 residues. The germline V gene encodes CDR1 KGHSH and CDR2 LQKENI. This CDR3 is CASSPKQGQGFNEQYF. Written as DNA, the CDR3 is TGTGCCAGCTCACCTAAACAGGGACAGGGGTTCAACGAGCAGTACTTC.

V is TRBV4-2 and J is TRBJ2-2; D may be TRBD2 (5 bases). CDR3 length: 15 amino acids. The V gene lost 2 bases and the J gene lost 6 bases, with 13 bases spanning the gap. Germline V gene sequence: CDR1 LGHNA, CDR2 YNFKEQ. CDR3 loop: CASSQPLTSPGELFF. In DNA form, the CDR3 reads TGTGCCAGCAGCCAACCCCTCACTAGTCCCGGGGAGCTGTTTTTT.

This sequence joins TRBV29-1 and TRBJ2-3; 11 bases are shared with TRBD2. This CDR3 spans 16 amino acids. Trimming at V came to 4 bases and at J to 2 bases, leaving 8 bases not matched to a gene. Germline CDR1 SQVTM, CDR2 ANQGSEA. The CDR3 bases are TGCAGCGTTGTCACTAGCGGGAGAGGGGTCACAGATACGCAGTATTTT. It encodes CSVVTSGRGVTDTQYF.

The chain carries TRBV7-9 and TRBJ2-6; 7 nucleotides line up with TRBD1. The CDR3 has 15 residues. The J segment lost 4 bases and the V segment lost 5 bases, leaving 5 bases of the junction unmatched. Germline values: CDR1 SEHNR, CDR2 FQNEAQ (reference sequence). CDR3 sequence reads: CASSRQGSGANVLTF. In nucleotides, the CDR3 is TGTGCCAGCAGCAGACAGGGCTCCGGGGCCAACGTCCTGACTTTC.

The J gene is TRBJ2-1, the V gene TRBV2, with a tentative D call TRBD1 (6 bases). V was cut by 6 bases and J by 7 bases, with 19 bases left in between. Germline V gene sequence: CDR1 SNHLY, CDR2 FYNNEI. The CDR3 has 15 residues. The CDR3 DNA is TGTGCCAGCAGACCAGGGACATCCAGGGATAATGAGCAGTTCTTC. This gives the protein CASRPGTSRDNEQFF.

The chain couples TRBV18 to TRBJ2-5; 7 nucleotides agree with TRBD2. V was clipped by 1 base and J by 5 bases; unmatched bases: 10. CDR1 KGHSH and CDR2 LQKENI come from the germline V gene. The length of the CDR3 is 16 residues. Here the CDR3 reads CASSPRLWEGQETQYF. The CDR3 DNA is TGTGCCAGCTCACCACGGCTCTGGGAGGGCCAGGAGACCCAGTACTTC.

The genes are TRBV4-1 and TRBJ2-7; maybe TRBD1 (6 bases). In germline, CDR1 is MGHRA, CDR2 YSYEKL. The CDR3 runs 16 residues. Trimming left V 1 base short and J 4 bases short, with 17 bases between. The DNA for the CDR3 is TGCGCCAGCAGCCAAGTGCCCCAGGACAGTCGATACGAGCAGTACTTC. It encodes CASSQVPQDSRYEQYF.

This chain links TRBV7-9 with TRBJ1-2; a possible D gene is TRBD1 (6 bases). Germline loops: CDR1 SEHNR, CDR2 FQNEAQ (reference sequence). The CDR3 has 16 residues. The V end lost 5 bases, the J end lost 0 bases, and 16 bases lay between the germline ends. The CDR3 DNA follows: TGTGCCAGCAGCCGTGGACAGACCGAAACTAACTATGGCTACACCTTC. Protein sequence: CASSRGQTETNYGYTF.

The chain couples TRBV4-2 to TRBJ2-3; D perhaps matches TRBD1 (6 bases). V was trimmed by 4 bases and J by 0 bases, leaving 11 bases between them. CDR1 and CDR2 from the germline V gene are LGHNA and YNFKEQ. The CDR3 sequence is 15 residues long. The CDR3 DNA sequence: TGTGCCAGCAGCCTAGAGCAGGGGAGCACAGATACGCAGTATTTT. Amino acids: CASSLEQGSTDTQYF.

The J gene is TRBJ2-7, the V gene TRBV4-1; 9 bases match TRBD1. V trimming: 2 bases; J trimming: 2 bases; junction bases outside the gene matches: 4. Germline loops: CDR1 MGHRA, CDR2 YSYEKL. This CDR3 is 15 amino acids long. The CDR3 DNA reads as TGCGCCAGCAGCCAACCGGGACAGGGCGCCTACGAGCAGTACTTC. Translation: CASSQPGQGAYEQYF.

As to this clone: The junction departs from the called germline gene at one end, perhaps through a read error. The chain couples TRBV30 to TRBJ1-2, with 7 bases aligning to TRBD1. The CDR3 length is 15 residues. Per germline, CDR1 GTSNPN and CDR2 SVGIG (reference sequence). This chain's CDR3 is CAGSVRQGGGYGYTF. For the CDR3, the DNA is TGTGCCGGGAGTGTACGACAGGGAGGTGGCTATGGCTACACCTTC.

This chain's CDR3 is CASSQDASGAGELFF. The CDR3 DNA follows: TGTGCCAGCAGCCAGGACGCCTCAGGGGCCGGGGAGCTGTTTTTT. The chain recombines TRBV7-6 with TRBJ2-2; perhaps TRBD1 as D (6 bases). Trimming removed 5 bases from V and 6 bases from J, with 16 bases in between. This CDR3 region has 15 residues. Germline CDR1 and CDR2: SGHVS and FNYEAQ.

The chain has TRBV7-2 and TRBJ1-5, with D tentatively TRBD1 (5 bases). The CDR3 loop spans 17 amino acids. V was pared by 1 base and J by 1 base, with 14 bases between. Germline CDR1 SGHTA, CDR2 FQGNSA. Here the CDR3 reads CASSLGGAAFSNQPQHF. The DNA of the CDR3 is TGTGCCAGCAGCTTAGGTGGGGCAGCTTTCAGCAATCAGCCCCAGCATTTT.